This T cell receptor (beta chain) was profiled in a study of blood T cells in healthy people across ages. The overall study: Capture by template switching was about one barcoded beta molecule per two T cells.

Broader study findings: The study regarded diversity estimates from one million T cells as underestimates.

No fewer than 6 micrograms of total RNA were isolated from every sample. The ends were cut back, 5 bases at V and 3 bases at J, with 8 bases in the middle. The CDR3 sequence is 14 residues long. Germline CDR1 reads MNHEY; CDR2 reads SVGAGI. With respect to this clonotype: As yet, its antigen is unknown.

A second PCR of 7 to 11 cycles used a sample-barcoded 5' primer and a J-beta primer mix. TCRdb re-derived calls from the 5' RACE reads in MiXCR, one entry per CDR3 protein. The sample contains about 1.5 million distinct CDR3 sequences, approximately 43% of which appear only once. The chain joins TRBV6-5 to TRBJ1-6; D perhaps matches TRBD1 (5 bases). This TCR was recovered from a young woman in good health. The sample consisted of blood. The chain's CDR3 is CASSRGNYNSPLHF. CDR3 sequence (DNA): TGTGCCAGCAGTCGGGGGAACTATAATTCACCCCTCCACTTT.